Sequencing of this T cell receptor beta chain was carried out in a study of blood T cell repertoires in COVID-19. Study-level information: T cells, B-cell-depleted T cells, or PBMCs provided the cDNA or gDNA that served as material.

Trimming took off 2 bases at V and 2 bases at J, with 13 bases between the two ends. This CDR3 is built from 15 residues. The germline V gene encodes CDR1 MNHEY and CDR2 SMNVEV (reference sequence). As originally analysed: By means of reference gene primer amplification, nucleated cell counts were estimated. TCRdb's copy holds only in-frame clones and misses some; the assay was immunoSEQ multiplex PCR. D and trimming were read from the DNA, whereas the V and J calls and clone size are those reported in that table. The sample records some 380,000 clones, 90% being singletons. The V gene is TRBV27, the J gene TRBJ2-7; tentatively, D is TRBD1 (5 bases). The sequence derives from a man in his late teens or twenties with active or convalescent COVID-19. The sequenced sample was peripheral blood. CDR3 region: CASSLRRTDTYEQYF. In nucleotides, the CDR3 is TGTGCCAGCAGTTTACGACGGACGGACACCTACGAGCAGTACTTC.